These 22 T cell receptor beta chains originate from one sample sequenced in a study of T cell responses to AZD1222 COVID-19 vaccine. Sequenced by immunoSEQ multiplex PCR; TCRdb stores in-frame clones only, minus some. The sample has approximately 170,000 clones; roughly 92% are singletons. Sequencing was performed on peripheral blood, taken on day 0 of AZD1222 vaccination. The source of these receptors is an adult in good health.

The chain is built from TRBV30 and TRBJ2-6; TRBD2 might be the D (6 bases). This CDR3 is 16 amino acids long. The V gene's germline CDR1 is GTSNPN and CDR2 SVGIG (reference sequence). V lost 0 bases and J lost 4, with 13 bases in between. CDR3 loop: CAWSVGLAYGANVLTF. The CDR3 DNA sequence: TGTGCCTGGAGTGTTGGGCTAGCGTACGGGGCCAACGTCCTGACTTTC. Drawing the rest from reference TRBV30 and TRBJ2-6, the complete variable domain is SQTIHQWPATLVQPVGSPLSLECTVEGTSNPNLYWYRQAAGRGLQLLFYSVGIGQISSEVPQNLSASRPQDRQFILSSKKLLLSDSGFYLCAWSVGLAYGANVLTFGAGSRLTVL.

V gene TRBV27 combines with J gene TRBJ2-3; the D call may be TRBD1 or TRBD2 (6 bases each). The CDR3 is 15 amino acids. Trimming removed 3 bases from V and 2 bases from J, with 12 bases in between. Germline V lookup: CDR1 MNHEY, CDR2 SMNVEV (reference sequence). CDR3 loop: CASSLGGHYTDTQYF. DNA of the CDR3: TGTGCCAGCAGTTTGGGGGGACACTACACAGATACGCAGTATTTT.

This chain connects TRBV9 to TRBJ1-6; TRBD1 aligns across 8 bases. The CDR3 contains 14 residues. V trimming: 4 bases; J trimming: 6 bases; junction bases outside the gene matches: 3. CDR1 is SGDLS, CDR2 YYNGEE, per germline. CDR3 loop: CASSSQGVNSPLHF. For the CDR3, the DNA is TGTGCCAGCAGCTCACAGGGGGTTAATTCACCCCTCCACTTT.

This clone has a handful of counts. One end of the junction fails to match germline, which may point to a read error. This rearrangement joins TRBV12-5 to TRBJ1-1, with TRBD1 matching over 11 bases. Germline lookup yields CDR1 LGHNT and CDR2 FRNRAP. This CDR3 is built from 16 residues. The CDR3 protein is CASALDRGPGNTEAFF. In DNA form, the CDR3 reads TGTGCTAGTGCTTTGGACAGGGGGCCAGGCAACACTGAAGCTTTCTTT.

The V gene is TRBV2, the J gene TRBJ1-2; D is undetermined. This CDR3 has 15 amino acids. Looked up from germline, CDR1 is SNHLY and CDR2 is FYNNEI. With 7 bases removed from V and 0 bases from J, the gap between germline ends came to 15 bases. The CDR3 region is CASMGTVISNYGYTF. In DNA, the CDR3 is TGTGCCAGCATGGGCACAGTAATTTCTAACTATGGCTACACCTTC.

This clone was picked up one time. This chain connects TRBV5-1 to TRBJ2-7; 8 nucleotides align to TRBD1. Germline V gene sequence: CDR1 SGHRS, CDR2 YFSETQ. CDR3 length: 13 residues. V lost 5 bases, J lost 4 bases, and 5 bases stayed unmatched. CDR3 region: CASSSDRAYEQYF. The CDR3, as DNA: TGCGCCAGCAGTTCGGACAGGGCATACGAGCAGTACTTC.

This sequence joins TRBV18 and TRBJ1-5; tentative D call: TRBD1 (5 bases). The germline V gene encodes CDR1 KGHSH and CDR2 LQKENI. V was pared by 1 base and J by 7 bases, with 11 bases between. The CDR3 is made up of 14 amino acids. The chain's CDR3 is CASSPRQGVQPQHF. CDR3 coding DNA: TGTGCCAGCTCACCACGTCAGGGTGTACAGCCCCAGCATTTT.

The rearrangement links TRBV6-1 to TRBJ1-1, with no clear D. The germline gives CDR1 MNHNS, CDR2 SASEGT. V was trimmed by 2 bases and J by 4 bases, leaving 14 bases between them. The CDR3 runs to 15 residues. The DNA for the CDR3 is TGTGCCAGCAGTGAAATAGTAAGGAGAGGCACTGAAGCTTTCTTT. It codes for CASSEIVRRGTEAFF.

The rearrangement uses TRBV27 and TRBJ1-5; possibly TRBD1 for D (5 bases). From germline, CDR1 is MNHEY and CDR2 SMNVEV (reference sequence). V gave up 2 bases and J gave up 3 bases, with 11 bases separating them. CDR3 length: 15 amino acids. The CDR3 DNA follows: TGTGCCAGCAGTTTACACGGGGCCCCCAATCAGCCCCAGCATTTT. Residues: CASSLHGAPNQPQHF.

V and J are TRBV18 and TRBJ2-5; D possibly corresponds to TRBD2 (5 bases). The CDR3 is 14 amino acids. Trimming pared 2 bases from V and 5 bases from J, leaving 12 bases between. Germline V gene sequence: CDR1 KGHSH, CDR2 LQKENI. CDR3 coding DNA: TGTGCCAGCTCACCAAACCCGGAGGTGGAGACCCAGTACTTC. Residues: CASSPNPEVETQYF. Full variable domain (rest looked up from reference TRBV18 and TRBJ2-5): NAGVMQNPRHLVRRRGQEARLRCSPMKGHSHVYWYRQLPEEGLKFMVYLQKENIIDESGMPKERFSAEFPKEGPSILRIQQVVRGDSAAYFCASSPNPEVETQYFGPGTRLLVL.

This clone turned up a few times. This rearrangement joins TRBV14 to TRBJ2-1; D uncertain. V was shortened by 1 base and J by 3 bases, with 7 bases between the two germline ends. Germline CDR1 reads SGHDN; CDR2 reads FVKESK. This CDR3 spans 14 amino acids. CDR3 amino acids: CASSQAAVYNEQFF. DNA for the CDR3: TGTGCCAGCAGCCAAGCAGCTGTCTACAATGAGCAGTTCTTC.

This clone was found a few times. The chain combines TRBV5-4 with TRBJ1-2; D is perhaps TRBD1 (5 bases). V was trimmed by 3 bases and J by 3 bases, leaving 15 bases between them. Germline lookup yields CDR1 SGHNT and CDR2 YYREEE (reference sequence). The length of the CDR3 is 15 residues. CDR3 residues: CASSWGPTQHYGYTF. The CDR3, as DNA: TGTGCCAGCAGCTGGGGCCCAACCCAACACTATGGCTACACCTTC.

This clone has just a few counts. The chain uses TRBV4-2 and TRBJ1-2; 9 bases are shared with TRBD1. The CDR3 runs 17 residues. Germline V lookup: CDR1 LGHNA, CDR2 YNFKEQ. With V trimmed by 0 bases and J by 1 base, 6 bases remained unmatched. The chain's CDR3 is CASSQETGGNRNYGYTF. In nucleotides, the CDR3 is TGTGCCAGCAGCCAAGAAACAGGGGGCAATCGTAACTATGGCTACACCTTC.

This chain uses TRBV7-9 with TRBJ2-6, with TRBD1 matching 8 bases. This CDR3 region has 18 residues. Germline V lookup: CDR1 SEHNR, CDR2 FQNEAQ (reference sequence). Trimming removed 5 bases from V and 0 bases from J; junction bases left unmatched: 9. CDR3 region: CASSLPDRASSGANVLTF. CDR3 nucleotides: TGTGCCAGCAGCCTCCCGGACAGGGCGAGCTCTGGGGCCAACGTCCTGACTTTC.

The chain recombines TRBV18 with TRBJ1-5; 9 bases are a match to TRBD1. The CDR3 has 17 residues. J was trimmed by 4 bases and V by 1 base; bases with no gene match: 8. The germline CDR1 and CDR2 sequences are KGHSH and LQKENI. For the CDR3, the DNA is TGTGCCAGCTCACCACGTCTAACAGGGGGCCCTAATCAGCCCCAGCATTTT. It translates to CASSPRLTGGPNQPQHF.

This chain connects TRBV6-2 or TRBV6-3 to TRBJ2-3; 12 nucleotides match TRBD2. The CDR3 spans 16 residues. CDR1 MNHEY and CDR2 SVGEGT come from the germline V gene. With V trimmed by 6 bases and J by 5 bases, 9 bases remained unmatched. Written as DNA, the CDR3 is TGTGCCAGCAGCCGCTCTAGCGGGGGGGCGAAAGATACGCAGTATTTT. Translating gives CASSRSSGGAKDTQYF.

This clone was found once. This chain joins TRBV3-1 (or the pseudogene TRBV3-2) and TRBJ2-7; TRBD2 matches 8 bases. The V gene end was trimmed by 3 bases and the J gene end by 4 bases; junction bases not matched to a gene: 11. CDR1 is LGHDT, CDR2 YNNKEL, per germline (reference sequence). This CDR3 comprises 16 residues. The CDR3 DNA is TGTGCCAGCAGCCAGAGTAGCGGGGTTGTAAGGTACGAGCAGTACTTC. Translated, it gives CASSQSSGVVRYEQYF.

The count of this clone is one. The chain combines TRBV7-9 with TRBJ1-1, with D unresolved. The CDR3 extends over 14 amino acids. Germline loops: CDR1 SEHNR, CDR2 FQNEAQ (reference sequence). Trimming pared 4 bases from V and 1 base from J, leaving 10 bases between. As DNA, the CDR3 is TGTGCCAGCAGCTCCCAAACACCGAACACTGAAGCTTTCTTT. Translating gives CASSSQTPNTEAFF.

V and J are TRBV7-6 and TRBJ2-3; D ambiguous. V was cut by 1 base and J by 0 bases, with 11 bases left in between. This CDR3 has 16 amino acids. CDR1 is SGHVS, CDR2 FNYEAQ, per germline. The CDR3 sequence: CASSLVGRASTDTQYF. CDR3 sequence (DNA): TGTGCCAGCAGCTTAGTCGGAAGAGCCAGCACAGATACGCAGTATTTT.

The CDR3 region has the DNA TGTGCCATCAGTGATTTGGGTTTTAACTATGGCTACACCTTC. Its translation is CAISDLGFNYGYTF. The genes are TRBV10-3 and TRBJ1-2; D is ambiguous. The germline V and J ends were trimmed by 3 bases and 1 base, with 9 bases remaining between them. CDR1 ENHRY and CDR2 SYGVKD come from the germline V gene. The CDR3 sequence is 14 residues long.

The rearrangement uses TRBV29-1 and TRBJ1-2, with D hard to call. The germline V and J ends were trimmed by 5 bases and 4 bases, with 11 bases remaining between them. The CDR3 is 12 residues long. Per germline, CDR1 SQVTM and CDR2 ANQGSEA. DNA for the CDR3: TGCAGCGTTCGATTGTCGGGCTATGGCTACACCTTC. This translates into CSVRLSGYGYTF.

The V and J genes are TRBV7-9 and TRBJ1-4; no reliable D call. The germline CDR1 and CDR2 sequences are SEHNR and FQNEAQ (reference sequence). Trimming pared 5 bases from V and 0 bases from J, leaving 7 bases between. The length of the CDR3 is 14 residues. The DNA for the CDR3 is TGTGCCAGCAGCCCTGGGACAACTAATGAAAAACTGTTTTTT. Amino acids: CASSPGTTNEKLFF.